The 28 T cell receptor beta chains below were found in one sample sequenced in a study of cytomegalovirus exposure and HLA in healthy donors. 60 Vbeta and 13 Jbeta primers were used in PCR. The assay was immunoSEQ multiplex PCR, and TCRdb's table has in-frame clones only and misses some. The sample lists 200,000 to 250,000 clones, 76% occurring once. The source material was PBMCs. The receptors were sampled from a man aged 18-30 years in good health and CMV-seronegative.

The V and J genes are TRBV2 and TRBJ1-1; D unresolved. The germline gives CDR1 SNHLY, CDR2 FYNNEI. The CDR3 has 15 residues. Deletions cut 6 bases from V and 0 bases from J, with 14 bases between. The chain's CDR3 is CASRRRELMNTEAFF. The CDR3 DNA reads as TGTGCCAGCAGGCGTAGGGAGCTAATGAACACTGAAGCTTTCTTT.

This sequence joins TRBV18 and TRBJ2-1; D remains ambiguous. The CDR3 has 14 amino acids. CDR1 and CDR2 from the germline V gene are KGHSH and LQKENI. V gave up 2 bases and J gave up 0 bases, with 5 bases separating them. CDR3 bases: TGTGCCAGCTCACCATATATCTCCTACAATGAGCAGTTCTTC. Amino acids: CASSPYISYNEQFF.

This clone appeared a few times. The chain has TRBV28 and TRBJ1-1; D ambiguous. CDR3 length equals 15 residues. Germline values: CDR1 MDHEN, CDR2 SYDVKM. Trimming left V 0 bases short and J 1 base short, with 9 bases between. The CDR3 loop is CASSLWGSTNTEAFF. In DNA, the CDR3 is TGTGCCAGCAGTTTATGGGGCAGCACGAACACTGAAGCTTTCTTT.

The CDR3 here is CSVVQNSGNTIYF. The CDR3 bases are TGCAGCGTGGTACAGAACTCTGGAAACACCATATATTTT. The V call is TRBV29-1, the J call TRBJ1-3; D is uncertain. The CDR3 runs to 13 residues. Trimming stripped 6 bases from V and 0 bases from J, with 9 bases between. Germline CDR1 is SQVTM and CDR2 is ANQGSEA.

V gene TRBV11-2 combines with J gene TRBJ2-1; D is ambiguous. The germline CDR1 and CDR2 sequences are SGHAT and FQNNGV. CDR3 length equals 14 residues. V was shortened by 1 base and J by 3 bases, with 7 bases between the two germline ends. Here the CDR3 reads CASSLVTGYNEQFF. In nucleotides, the CDR3 is TGTGCCAGCAGCTTAGTAACGGGCTACAATGAGCAGTTCTTC.

As concerns this clone: Other DNA sequences from this sample encode an identical CDR3 as well. The gene calls are TRBV28 and TRBJ1-1; D unresolved. V was shortened by 3 bases and J by 0 bases, with 5 bases between the two germline ends. This CDR3 is 13 amino acids long. Germline loops: CDR1 MDHEN, CDR2 SYDVKM. CDR3 sequence: CASSLYMNTEAFF. DNA for the CDR3: TGTGCCAGCAGTTTGTACATGAACACTGAAGCTTTCTTT.

V is TRBV9 and J is TRBJ1-1, with 7 nucleotides matching TRBD1. V gave up 0 bases and J gave up 1 base; unmatched junction bases: 3. Looked up from germline, CDR1 is SGDLS and CDR2 is YYNGEE. The CDR3 totals 15 residues. The CDR3 protein is CASSVERGPNTEAFF. CDR3 nucleotide sequence: TGTGCCAGCAGCGTAGAAAGGGGGCCGAACACTGAAGCTTTCTTT. The variable domain in full, completed from reference TRBV9 and TRBJ1-1, reads DSGVTQTPKHLITATGQRVTLRCSPRSGDLSVYWYQQSLDQGLQFLIQYYNGEERAKGNILERFSAQQFPDLHSELNLSSLELGDSALYFCASSVERGPNTEAFFGQGTRLTVV.

The genes are TRBV29-1 and TRBJ1-1; weak D call: TRBD1 (5 bases). Germline V lookup: CDR1 SQVTM, CDR2 ANQGSEA. The CDR3 extends over 13 amino acids. Trimming left V 6 bases short and J 1 base short, with 12 bases between. The CDR3 is CSVLGGTNTEAFF. Written as DNA, the CDR3 is TGCAGCGTCCTTGGGGGGACGAACACTGAAGCTTTCTTT.

The CDR3, as DNA: TGTGCCATCAGTGACCTTGCGGGAGGGAGAGAGACCCAGTACTTC. It codes for CAISDLAGGRETQYF. This sequence joins TRBV10-3 and TRBJ2-5; 9 bases match TRBD2. CDR3 length equals 15 residues. The junction had 6 bases not matched to a gene; V was cut back by 3 bases and J by 4 bases. From germline, CDR1 is ENHRY and CDR2 SYGVKD.

The chain combines TRBV6-5 with TRBJ2-7; TRBD1 aligns across 8 bases. Germline lookup yields CDR1 MNHEY and CDR2 SVGAGI. V lost 2 bases, J lost 4 bases, and 4 bases stayed unmatched. This CDR3 contains 14 residues. The CDR3 is CASSYGNRGYEQYF. CDR3 in DNA: TGTGCCAGCAGTTACGGCAACAGGGGGTACGAGCAGTACTTC.

The chain employs TRBV9 and TRBJ1-5; perhaps TRBD1 as D (5 bases). The V end was cut by 4 bases, the J end by 4 bases, with 12 bases between. This CDR3 region has 14 residues. The germline V gene encodes CDR1 SGDLS and CDR2 YYNGEE. CDR3 sequence reads: CASSPGGFNQPQHF. The CDR3 nucleotides are TGTGCCAGCAGCCCCGGGGGATTTAATCAGCCCCAGCATTTT.

The rearrangement links TRBV6-1 to TRBJ2-1, with 11 bases fitting TRBD1. Germline V gives CDR1 MNHNS, CDR2 SASEGT. This CDR3 has 15 residues. After removal of 1 base from V and 6 bases from J, the junction contained 2 bases not matched to a gene. The CDR3 DNA sequence: TGTGCCAGCAGTGAAGGGGGGACAGGGGGCAATGAGCAGTTCTTC. Translated, it gives CASSEGGTGGNEQFF.

The chain joins TRBV5-1 to TRBJ2-7, with 7 bases matching TRBD2. CDR3 length equals 11 residues. Per germline, CDR1 SGHRS and CDR2 YFSETQ. Losses at the gene ends were 5 bases for V and 6 bases for J; bases not matched to a gene: 2. The CDR3 is CASSWGGEQYF. CDR3 in DNA: TGCGCCAGCAGTTGGGGGGGCGAGCAGTACTTC. The complete variable domain, with remaining parts taken from reference TRBV5-1 and TRBJ2-7, reads KAGVTQTPRYLIKTRGQQVTLSCSPISGHRSVSWYQQTPGQGLQFLFEYFSETQRNKGNFPGRFSGRQFSNSRSEMNVSTLELGDSALYLCASSWGGEQYFGPGTRLTVT.

This clone was seen only a few times. The chain is built from TRBV6-5 and TRBJ2-5, with TRBD2 identical over 8 bases. Germline loops: CDR1 MNHEY, CDR2 SVGAGI. The V segment lost 6 bases and the J segment 4 bases; nucleotides outside the gene matches: 7. The CDR3 spans 14 residues. DNA of the CDR3: TGTGCCAGCAGCCTGACTAGCGAGAGAGAGACCCAGTACTTC. This translates into CASSLTSERETQYF.

This clone has just one count. This chain uses TRBV28 with TRBJ2-4; possibly TRBD2 for D (6 bases). Trimming pared 3 bases from V and 8 bases from J, leaving 11 bases between. Germline V gene sequence: CDR1 MDHEN, CDR2 SYDVKM. This CDR3 region has 13 residues. The CDR3 region is CASSLEGLDIQYF. The CDR3 DNA reads TGTGCCAGCAGTTTGGAGGGCCTCGACATTCAGTACTTC.

This sequence joins TRBV6-1 and TRBJ2-1, with D hard to call. V dropped 6 bases and J dropped 3 bases, with 15 bases sitting between them. The CDR3 extends over 15 amino acids. Germline CDR1 is MNHNS and CDR2 is SASEGT. In nucleotides, the CDR3 is TGTGCCAGCAGGGATACTAAAATTGTCTACAATGAGCAGTTCTTC. Protein sequence: CASRDTKIVYNEQFF.

The chain joins TRBV2 to TRBJ2-5, with TRBD1 matching over 9 bases. CDR1 and CDR2 (germline): SNHLY, FYNNEI. This CDR3 region has 12 residues. J gave up 7 bases and V 7 bases, and 4 bases lay outside the gene matches. The CDR3 DNA reads as TGTGCCAGCATGCTGGACAGGGGGACCCAGTACTTC. It is translated as CASMLDRGTQYF.

This rearrangement joins TRBV19 to TRBJ2-7, with 7 bases fitting TRBD2. Unmatched junction bases numbered 3, after V lost 2 bases and J lost 2 bases. Germline CDR1 is LNHDA and CDR2 is SQIVND (reference sequence). CDR3 size: 14 residues. CDR3 in amino acids: CASSIREGPYEQYF. DNA of the CDR3: TGTGCCAGTAGTATAAGGGAGGGACCCTACGAGCAGTACTTC.

This chain uses TRBV13 with TRBJ1-6; 7 bases agree with TRBD1. CDR1 is PRHDT, CDR2 FYEKMQ, per germline (reference sequence). Trimming cost V 3 bases and J 5 bases; bases outside gene matches: 4. This CDR3 is 15 amino acids long. Written as DNA, the CDR3 is TGTGCCAGCAGCTTGGGGACAGAAAATAATTCACCCCTCCACTTT. It specifies CASSLGTENNSPLHF.

The chain joins TRBV5-1 to TRBJ1-1; 8 nucleotides line up with TRBD1. Unmatched junction bases numbered 9, after V lost 5 bases and J lost 3 bases. The CDR3 runs to 15 residues. Per germline, CDR1 SGHRS and CDR2 YFSETQ. In nucleotides, the CDR3 is TGCGCCAGCAGTTCTCACGGACAGGGCTACACTGAAGCTTTCTTT. It encodes CASSSHGQGYTEAFF.

The chain links TRBV30 to TRBJ1-5; D gene uncertain. Germline CDR1 reads GTSNPN; CDR2 reads SVGIG (reference sequence). CDR3 length: 13 residues. V was trimmed by 2 bases and J by 2 bases, leaving 7 bases between them. CDR3 protein: CAWSRTGNQPQHF. In DNA, the CDR3 is TGTGCCTGGAGTAGGACTGGCAATCAGCCCCAGCATTTT.

The chain has TRBV6-5 and TRBJ1-2; 8 bases map to TRBD1. The CDR3 totals 13 residues. CDR1 is MNHEY and CDR2 is SVGAGI in the germline V gene. V lost 0 bases and J lost 6; bases outside the gene matches: 0. CDR3: CASSYSDRDGYTF. The CDR3 DNA sequence: TGTGCCAGCAGTTACTCGGACAGGGATGGCTACACCTTC.

The chain recombines TRBV2 with TRBJ1-2; the D gene is possibly TRBD1 (6 bases). With 7 bases removed from V and 1 base from J, the gap between germline ends came to 13 bases. The CDR3 contains 14 residues. Per germline, CDR1 SNHLY and CDR2 FYNNEI. CDR3 in amino acids: CASITGQNNYGYTF. The DNA of the CDR3 is TGTGCCAGCATAACGGGACAAAATAACTATGGCTACACCTTC.

The V call is TRBV30, the J call TRBJ2-3, with TRBD2 matching over 9 bases. The junction had 3 bases not matched to a gene; V was cut back by 2 bases and J by 6 bases. Germline assignment: CDR1 GTSNPN and CDR2 SVGIG (reference sequence). This CDR3 has 13 amino acids. This CDR3 reads CAWSLAGVDTQYF. CDR3 in DNA: TGTGCCTGGAGTTTAGCGGGAGTGGATACGCAGTATTTT. Using reference TRBV30 and TRBJ2-3 for the parts outside the CDR3, the full variable domain is SQTIHQWPATLVQPVGSPLSLECTVEGTSNPNLYWYRQAAGRGLQLLFYSVGIGQISSEVPQNLSASRPQDRQFILSSKKLLLSDSGFYLCAWSLAGVDTQYFGPGTRLTVL.

This clone was detected only a few times. The J gene is TRBJ1-6, the V gene TRBV6-1, with D uncertain. V was cut by 3 bases and J by 5 bases, with 8 bases left in between. Looked up from germline, CDR1 is MNHNS and CDR2 is SASEGT. The CDR3 runs to 14 residues. CDR3 sequence reads: CASSDRWHNSPLHF. The CDR3 region has the DNA TGTGCCAGCAGTGACAGGTGGCATAATTCACCCCTCCACTTT.

The rearrangement links TRBV30 to TRBJ2-5; D may be TRBD2 (5 bases). This CDR3 has 11 residues. Trimming cost V 3 bases and J 5 bases, with 7 bases left between them. Germline CDR1 is GTSNPN and CDR2 is SVGIG (reference sequence). CDR3 residues: CAWRTGETQYF. Here the CDR3 DNA reads TGTGCCTGGAGGACGGGGGAGACCCAGTACTTC.

The chain uses TRBV5-1 and TRBJ1-1; tentative D call: TRBD1 (5 bases). The CDR3 has 17 residues. Germline CDR1 is SGHRS and CDR2 is YFSETQ. V was clipped by 0 bases and J by 4 bases, with 19 bases between them. The CDR3 coding sequence is TGCGCCAGCAGCTTGGCACACGGGGGGTCTCTGGGCACTGAAGCTTTCTTT. This translates into CASSLAHGGSLGTEAFF. Supplemented by reference TRBV5-1 and TRBJ1-1, the full variable domain reads KAGVTQTPRYLIKTRGQQVTLSCSPISGHRSVSWYQQTPGQGLQFLFEYFSETQRNKGNFPGRFSGRQFSNSRSEMNVSTLELGDSALYLCASSLAHGGSLGTEAFFGQGTRLTVV.

The rearrangement uses TRBV2 and TRBJ1-5; TRBD1 aligns across 8 bases. V shed 5 bases, J shed 2 bases, and the junction held 5 bases outside the gene matches. Germline CDR1 and CDR2: SNHLY and FYNNEI. The CDR3 is made up of 15 amino acids. As DNA, the CDR3 is TGTGCCAGCAGTACGGGACAGGCCCGCAATCAGCCCCAGCATTTT. Its protein product is CASSTGQARNQPQHF. Using reference TRBV2 and TRBJ1-5 for the parts outside the CDR3, the full variable domain is EPEVTQTPSHQVTQMGQEVILRCVPISNHLYFYWYRQILGQKVEFLVSFYNNEISEKSEIFDDQFSVERPDGSNFTLKIRSTKLEDSAMYFCASSTGQARNQPQHFGDGTRLSIL.